Each of the 10 T cell receptor beta chains below was sequenced from the same sample in a study of beta chain features in type 1 diabetes. The investigators reverse transcribed all of the isolated RNA, so they sequenced expressed TCRB transcripts. The repertoire was sequenced with immunoSEQ multiplex PCR; TCRdb's copy has only in-frame clones and lacks some. The sample has 600,000 to 650,000 clones; around 16% are singletons. The material sequenced was naive CD4+ T cells from blood. These receptor sequences come from a man aged 18 to 29 in good health.

This clone was found a few times. The V call is TRBV28, the J call TRBJ2-1, with D possibly being TRBD2 (5 bases). V was pared by 5 bases and J by 0 bases, with 20 bases between. The CDR3 extends over 18 amino acids. CDR1 and CDR2 (germline): MDHEN, SYDVKM. The CDR3 loop reads CASSHSRGRESSYNEQFF. CDR3 DNA: TGTGCCAGCAGTCATTCTCGAGGCCGGGAAAGCTCCTACAATGAGCAGTTCTTC.

The sample holds a few counts of this clone. The chain recombines TRBV4-3 with TRBJ1-5, with D possibly matching TRBD1 (5 bases). The CDR3 runs 15 residues. Germline loops: CDR1 LGHNA, CDR2 YSLEER. The V and J ends lost 0 bases and 2 bases respectively, with 8 bases between them. The CDR3 protein is CASSQDWGGNQPQHF. The DNA for the CDR3 is TGCGCCAGCAGCCAAGATTGGGGGGGCAATCAGCCCCAGCATTTT.

This clone turned up a few times. J is TRBJ2-4 and V is TRBV6-5; 8 positions agree with TRBD1. Germline V gene sequence: CDR1 MNHEY, CDR2 SVGAGI. This CDR3 comprises 14 residues. Trimming cost V 5 bases and J 8 bases; bases outside gene matches: 8. The CDR3 DNA follows: TGTGCCAGCAGTCCGCGGACAGGGTTCCACATTCAGTACTTC. This codes for CASSPRTGFHIQYF.

Here the CDR3 DNA reads TGTGCCAGCAGCCAAGAACGACGATTGAGTCGGAGGGCCAACGTCCTGACTTTC. This sequence encodes CASSQERRLSRRANVLTF. The J gene is TRBJ2-6, the V gene TRBV14; D is uncertain. V was shortened by 0 bases and J by 5 bases, with 17 bases between the two germline ends. The V gene's germline CDR1 is SGHDN and CDR2 FVKESK. The CDR3 contains 18 residues.

This clone has more than one count but fewer than ten. The CDR3 spells CASSLTRTGGIYGYTF. DNA for the CDR3: TGTGCCAGCAGCCTCACCCGGACAGGGGGGATCTATGGCTACACCTTC. This chain links TRBV11-2 with TRBJ1-2; TRBD1 agrees at 10 bases. After removal of 5 bases from V and 4 bases from J, the junction contained 10 bases not matched to a gene. The CDR3 consists of 16 residues. Germline V gene sequence: CDR1 SGHAT, CDR2 FQNNGV.

The chain couples TRBV27 to TRBJ1-1; D unclear. Germline-derived CDR1 and CDR2 are MNHEY and SMNVEV (reference sequence). Between the trimmed V and J ends, which lost 3 bases and 1 base, there was a span of 12 bases. The CDR3 sequence is 15 residues long. The CDR3 is CASSFAGLKNTEAFF. CDR3 sequence (DNA): TGTGCCAGCAGTTTTGCGGGTCTCAAGAACACTGAAGCTTTCTTT.

This clone was counted a few times. This chain links TRBV9 with TRBJ2-1; the D gene is possibly TRBD2 (5 bases). Germline assignment: CDR1 SGDLS and CDR2 YYNGEE. The V and J ends lost 0 bases and 1 base respectively, with 14 bases between them. The CDR3 spans 17 residues. CDR3 nucleotides: TGTGCCAGCAGCGTAGGAGGGCCTTCACTATCCTACAATGAGCAGTTCTTC. Translated: CASSVGGPSLSYNEQFF.

CDR3 amino acids: CSVEPARLAGGYNEQFF. For the CDR3, the DNA is TGCAGCGTCGAACCCGCGAGGCTAGCGGGAGGGTACAATGAGCAGTTCTTC. The chain couples TRBV29-1 to TRBJ2-1, with 12 bases that match TRBD2. The germline V gene has CDR1 SQVTM and CDR2 ANQGSEA. The CDR3 runs 17 residues. With 6 bases clipped from V and 4 bases from J, the junction kept 13 bases outside the gene matches.

This clone was detected only a few times. The J gene is TRBJ1-1, the V gene TRBV4-1; perhaps TRBD1 as D (5 bases). Trimming removed 6 bases from V and 0 bases from J, with 11 bases in between. The CDR3 is 14 amino acids. In germline, CDR1 is MGHRA, CDR2 YSYEKL. The CDR3 DNA is TGCGCCAGCAGAGTGCAGGGTCTGAACACTGAAGCTTTCTTT. Translating it yields CASRVQGLNTEAFF.

The table lists this clone with many counts. V usage is TRBV5-5 and J usage is TRBJ2-1; unclear D gene. From germline, CDR1 is SGHKS and CDR2 YYEKEE (reference sequence). The V and J ends lost 3 bases and 4 bases respectively, with 2 bases between them. CDR3 length equals 11 residues. The CDR3 DNA reads TGTGCCAGCAGCTATTACAATGAGCAGTTCTTC. Translating gives CASSYYNEQFF.